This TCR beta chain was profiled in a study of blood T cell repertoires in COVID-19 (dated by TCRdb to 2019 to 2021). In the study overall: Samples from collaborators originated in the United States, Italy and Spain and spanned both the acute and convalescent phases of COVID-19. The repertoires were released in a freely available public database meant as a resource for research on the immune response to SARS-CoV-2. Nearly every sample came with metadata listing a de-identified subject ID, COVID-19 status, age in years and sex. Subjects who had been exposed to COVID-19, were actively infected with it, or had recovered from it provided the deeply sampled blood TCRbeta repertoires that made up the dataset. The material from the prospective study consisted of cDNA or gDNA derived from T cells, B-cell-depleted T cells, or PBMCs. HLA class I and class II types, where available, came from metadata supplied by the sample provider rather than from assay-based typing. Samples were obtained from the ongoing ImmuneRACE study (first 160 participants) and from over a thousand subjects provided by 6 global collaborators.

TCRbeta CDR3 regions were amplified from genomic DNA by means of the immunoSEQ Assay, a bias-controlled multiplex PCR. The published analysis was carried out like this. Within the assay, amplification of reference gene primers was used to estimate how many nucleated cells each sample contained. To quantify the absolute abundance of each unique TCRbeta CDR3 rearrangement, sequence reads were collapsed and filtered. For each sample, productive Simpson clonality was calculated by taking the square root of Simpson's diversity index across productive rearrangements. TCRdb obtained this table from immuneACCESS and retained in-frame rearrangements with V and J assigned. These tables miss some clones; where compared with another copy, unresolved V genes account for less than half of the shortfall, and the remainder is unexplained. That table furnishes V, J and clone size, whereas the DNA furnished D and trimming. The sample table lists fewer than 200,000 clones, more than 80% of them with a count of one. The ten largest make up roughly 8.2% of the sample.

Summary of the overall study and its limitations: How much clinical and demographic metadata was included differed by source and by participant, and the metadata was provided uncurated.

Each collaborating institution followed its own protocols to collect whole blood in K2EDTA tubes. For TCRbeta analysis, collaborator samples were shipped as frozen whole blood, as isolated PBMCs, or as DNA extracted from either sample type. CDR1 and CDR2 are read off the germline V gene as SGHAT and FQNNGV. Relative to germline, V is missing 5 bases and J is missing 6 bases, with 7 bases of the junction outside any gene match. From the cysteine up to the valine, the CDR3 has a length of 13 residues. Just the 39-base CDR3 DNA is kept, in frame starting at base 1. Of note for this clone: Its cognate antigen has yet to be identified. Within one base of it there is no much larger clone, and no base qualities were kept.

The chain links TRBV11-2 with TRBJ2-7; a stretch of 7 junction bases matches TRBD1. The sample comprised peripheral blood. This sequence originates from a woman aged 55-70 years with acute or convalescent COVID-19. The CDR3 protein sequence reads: CASSITGESEQYV. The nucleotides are TGTGCCAGCAGCATTACAGGGGAGTCCGAGCAGTACGTC.